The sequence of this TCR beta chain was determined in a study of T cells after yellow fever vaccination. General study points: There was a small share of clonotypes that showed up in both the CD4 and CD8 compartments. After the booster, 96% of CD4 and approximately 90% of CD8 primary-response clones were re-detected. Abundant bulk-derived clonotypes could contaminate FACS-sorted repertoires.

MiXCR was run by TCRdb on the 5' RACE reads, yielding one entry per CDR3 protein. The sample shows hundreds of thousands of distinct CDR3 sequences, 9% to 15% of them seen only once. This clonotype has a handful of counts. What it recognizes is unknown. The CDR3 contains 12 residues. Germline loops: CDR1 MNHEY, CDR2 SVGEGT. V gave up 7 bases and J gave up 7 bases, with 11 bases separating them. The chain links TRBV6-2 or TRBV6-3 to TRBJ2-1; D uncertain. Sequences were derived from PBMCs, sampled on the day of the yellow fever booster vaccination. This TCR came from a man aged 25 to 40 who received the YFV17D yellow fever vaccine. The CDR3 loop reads CASTDSRNEQFF. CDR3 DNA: TGTGCCAGCACCGACTCACGAAATGAGCAGTTCTTC.